Listed below are T cell receptor beta chains from one sample, sequenced in a study of cytomegalovirus exposure and HLA in healthy donors. Data came from immunoSEQ multiplex PCR; TCRdb stores just in-frame clones and leaves some out. This sample yields roughly 100,000 clones, of which under 80% are seen a single time; more than 3% belongs to the top ten. Sample: PBMCs. All receptors derive from a man between 60 and 75 years old in good health and CMV-seronegative. Each CDR3 is given with its conserved first and last residue. Fields, in order: clone size, V gene, J gene, D gene, CDR3 protein, CDR3 DNA. A D gene is named only where the DNA matches it firmly. Clone sizes are given selectively: once, few, many, or a class where the clone is expanded.

few	TRBV6-1	TRBJ1-5	.	CASRIQASNQPQHF	TGTGCCAGCAGGATACAGGCTAGCAATCAGCCCCAGCATTTT
few	TRBV7-2	TRBJ2-1	.	CASSLFNEQFF	TGTGCCAGCAGCCTTTTCAATGAGCAGTTCTTC
.	TRBV7-2	TRBJ2-3	.	CASNPRPGAPSTDTQYF	TGTGCCAGCAACCCTCGGCCGGGAGCGCCTAGCACAGATACGCAGTATTTT
.	TRBV4-3	TRBJ2-1	.	CASSQDYAGAEFF	TGCGCCAGCAGCCAAGATTACGCAGGCGCTGAGTTCTTC
.	TRBV7-2	TRBJ1-5	TRBD1	CASSSRQGGVGGNQPQHF	TGTGCCAGCAGCTCCCGACAGGGAGGAGTAGGAGGCAATCAGCCCCAGCATTTT
.	TRBV2	TRBJ1-1	TRBD1	CASRDRWNTEAFF	TGTGCCAGCAGGGACAGGTGGAACACTGAAGCTTTCTTT
.	TRBV11-2	TRBJ1-2	.	CASSFQGNYGYTF	TGTGCCAGCAGCTTCCAGGGAAACTATGGCTACACCTTC
.	TRBV6-1	TRBJ2-3	.	CASSPPGTDTQYF	TGTGCCAGCAGTCCCCCAGGGACAGATACGCAGTATTTT
.	TRBV2	TRBJ2-1	TRBD2	CASRPGTSGFNEQFF	TGTGCCAGCAGACCCGGGACTAGCGGTTTCAATGAGCAGTTCTTC
.	TRBV19	TRBJ1-3	.	CASSIEGPRVGNTIYF	TGTGCCAGTAGTATTGAGGGTCCGCGAGTAGGAAACACCATATATTTT
.	TRBV9	TRBJ2-1	TRBD2	CASSGGTSGPYNEQFF	TGTGCCAGCAGCGGCGGGACTAGCGGACCCTACAATGAGCAGTTCTTC
.	TRBV7-8	TRBJ1-1	.	CASSILGGDTEAFF	TGTGCCAGCAGCATCCTGGGGGGGGACACTGAGGCTTTCTTT
.	TRBV28	TRBJ1-6	.	CASSRRRGISSPLHF	TGTGCCAGCAGCCGCCGCAGGGGAATTTCCTCACCCCTCCACTTT
few	TRBV7-2	TRBJ2-7	.	CASSLGVSGSYEQYF	TGTGCCAGCAGCTTAGGGGTTAGCGGCTCCTACGAGCAGTACTTC
.	TRBV25-1	TRBJ1-4	.	CASSDRGREKLFF	TGTGCCAGCAGTGACAGGGGTAGGGAAAAACTGTTTTTT
.	TRBV9	TRBJ2-3	.	CASSVGTGTDTQYF	TGTGCCAGCAGCGTAGGAACAGGGACAGATACGCAGTATTTT
.	TRBV19	TRBJ1-1	TRBD1	CASSRTGLTEAFF	TGTGCCAGTAGTAGGACAGGGCTAACTGAAGCTTTCTTT
.	TRBV5-4	TRBJ2-1	TRBD2	CASSWSIASGGSNEQFF	TGTGCCAGCAGCTGGAGCATTGCTAGCGGGGGGTCTAATGAGCAGTTCTTC
.	TRBV7-2	TRBJ2-1	TRBD2	CASSLAGGFYNEQFF	TGTGCCAGCAGCTTAGCGGGGGGGTTTTACAATGAGCAGTTCTTC
.	TRBV19	TRBJ1-2	TRBD1	CASTEQGARGYTF	TGTGCCAGTACTGAACAGGGGGCTCGGGGCTACACCTTC
.	TRBV6-5	TRBJ2-3	TRBD1	CASRTGVSTDTQYF	TGTGCCAGCAGGACAGGGGTGAGCACAGATACGCAGTATTTT
.	TRBV9	TRBJ2-6	.	CASSAILGSSSGANVLTF	TGTGCCAGCAGCGCTATCCTCGGGTCAAGCTCTGGGGCCAACGTCCTGACTTTC
.	TRBV7-2	TRBJ2-5	.	CASSLERDQETQYF	TGTGCCAGCAGCTTAGAACGGGACCAAGAGACCCAGTACTTC
.	TRBV4-2	TRBJ2-1	.	CASSQNRQVLGQFF	TGTGCCAGCAGCCAAAACAGACAGGTCTTAGGGCAGTTCTTC
.	TRBV5-1	TRBJ2-3	.	CASSLGAHPDTQYF	TGCGCCAGCAGCTTGGGGGCTCACCCAGATACGCAGTATTTT
.	TRBV4-1	TRBJ2-5	TRBD2	CASSGLAGGQETQYF	TGCGCCAGCAGCGGATTAGCGGGGGGGCAAGAGACCCAGTACTTC
.	TRBV7-9	TRBJ2-2	.	CASSTGPPGELFF	TGTGCCAGCAGCACAGGACCTCCCGGGGAGCTGTTTTTT
.	TRBV6-6	TRBJ2-5	.	CASSYSNRVGETQYF	TGTGCCAGCAGTTACTCGAACAGGGTGGGTGAGACCCAGTACTTC
few	TRBV7-9	TRBJ1-2	.	CASSSHKEGSGYTF	TGTGCCAGCAGCTCCCATAAGGAGGGGAGCGGCTACACCTTC
.	TRBV4-3	TRBJ1-1	.	CASSQGGNTEAFF	TGCGCCAGCAGCCAGGGGGGGAACACTGAAGCTTTCTTT
.	TRBV2	TRBJ2-3	.	CASSRQVDTQYF	TGTGCCAGCAGTCGACAGGTAGATACGCAGTATTTT
.	TRBV10-3	TRBJ2-2	.	CASGRAVKGELFF	TGTGCCTCGGGAAGGGCTGTCAAGGGGGAGCTGTTTTTT
.	TRBV10-3	TRBJ1-1	TRBD1	CAIRDRVGEAFF	TGTGCCATCAGAGACAGGGTCGGTGAAGCTTTCTTT
.	TRBV7-2	TRBJ2-1	TRBD2	CASSFMSSGGNEQFF	TGTGCCAGCAGCTTTATGTCCAGCGGGGGGAATGAGCAGTTCTTC
.	TRBV30	TRBJ2-7	.	CAWSGVRRSLYEQYF	TGTGCCTGGAGTGGGGTACGACGGAGTTTATACGAGCAGTACTTC
.	TRBV1	TRBJ1-5	.	CTSSQMGGGPRDGNQPQHF	TGCACCAGCAGCCAAATGGGGGGTGGGCCTCGGGATGGCAATCAGCCCCAGCATTTT
.	TRBV4-2	TRBJ1-1	.	CASSQDQEMNTEAFF	TGTGCCAGCAGCCAAGATCAGGAAATGAACACTGAAGCTTTCTTT
few	TRBV7-9	TRBJ2-7	.	CASSPARLNEQYF	TGTGCCAGCAGCCCCGCAAGACTCAACGAGCAGTACTTC
.	TRBV6-1	TRBJ1-5	.	CASLAGSNQPQHF	TGTGCCAGCTTGGCAGGTAGCAATCAGCCCCAGCATTTT
.	TRBV6-5	TRBJ1-1	.	CASKGPMNTEAFF	TGTGCCAGCAAGGGGCCTATGAACACTGAAGCTTTCTTT
.	TRBV27	TRBJ2-7	.	CASSRPDTLSYEQYF	TGTGCCAGCAGTCGACCGGACACCCTTTCCTACGAGCAGTACTTC
.	TRBV14	TRBJ1-6	TRBD1	CASSPGQGTSPLHF	TGTGCCAGCAGCCCGGGACAGGGGACTTCACCCCTCCACTTT
.	TRBV7-2	TRBJ2-5	.	CASSKGDWGPSQETQYF	TGTGCCAGCAGCAAGGGGGATTGGGGACCCAGCCAAGAGACCCAGTACTTC
.	TRBV4-2	TRBJ1-4	.	CASSLTGPVEKLFF	TGTGCCAGCAGTCTAACAGGGCCGGTCGAAAAACTGTTTTTT
.	TRBV5-5	TRBJ2-5	TRBD1	CASSLGGTGGQETQYF	TGTGCCAGCAGCTTGGGAGGGACAGGGGGCCAAGAGACCCAGTACTTC
.	TRBV5-6	TRBJ2-1	TRBD2	CASSPLPGGVNEQFF	TGTGCCAGCAGCCCCCTGCCTGGGGGGGTCAATGAGCAGTTCTTC